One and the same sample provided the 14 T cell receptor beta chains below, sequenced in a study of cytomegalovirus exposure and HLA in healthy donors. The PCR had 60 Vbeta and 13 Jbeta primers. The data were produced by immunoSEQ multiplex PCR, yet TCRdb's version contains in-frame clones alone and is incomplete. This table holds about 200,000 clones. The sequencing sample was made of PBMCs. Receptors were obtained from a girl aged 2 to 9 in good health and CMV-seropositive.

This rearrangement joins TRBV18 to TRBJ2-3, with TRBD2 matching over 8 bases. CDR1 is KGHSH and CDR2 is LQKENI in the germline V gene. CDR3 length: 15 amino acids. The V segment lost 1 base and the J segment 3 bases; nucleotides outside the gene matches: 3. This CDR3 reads CASSPLTGGTDTQYF. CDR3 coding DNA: TGTGCCAGCTCACCACTGACGGGAGGGACAGATACGCAGTATTTT.

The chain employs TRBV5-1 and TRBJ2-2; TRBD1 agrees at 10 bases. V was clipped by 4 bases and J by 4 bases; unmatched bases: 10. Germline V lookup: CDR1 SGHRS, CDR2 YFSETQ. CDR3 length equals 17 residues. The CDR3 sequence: CASSLRAGQGFTGELFF. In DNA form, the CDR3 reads TGCGCCAGCAGCCTTCGAGCGGGACAGGGGTTCACCGGGGAGCTGTTTTTT.

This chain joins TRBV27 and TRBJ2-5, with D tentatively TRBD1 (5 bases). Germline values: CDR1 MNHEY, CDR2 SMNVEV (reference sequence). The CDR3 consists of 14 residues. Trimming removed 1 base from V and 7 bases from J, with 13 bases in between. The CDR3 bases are TGTGCCAGCAGTTTATTGGGCAGGGAAGGGACCCAGTACTTC. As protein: CASSLLGREGTQYF.

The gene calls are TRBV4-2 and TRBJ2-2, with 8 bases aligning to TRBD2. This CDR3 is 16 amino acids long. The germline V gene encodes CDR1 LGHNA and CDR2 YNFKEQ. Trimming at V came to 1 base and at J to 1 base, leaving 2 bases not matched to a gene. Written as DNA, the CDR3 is TGTGCCAGCAGCCAAGCTAGCGGGCAGAACACCGGGGAGCTGTTTTTT. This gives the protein CASSQASGQNTGELFF.

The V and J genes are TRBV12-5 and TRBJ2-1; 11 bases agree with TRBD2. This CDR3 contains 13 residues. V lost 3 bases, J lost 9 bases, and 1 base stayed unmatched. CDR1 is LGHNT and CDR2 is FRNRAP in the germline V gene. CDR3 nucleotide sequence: TGTGCTAGTGGTTTCCTAGCGGGAGGTGAGCAGTTCTTC. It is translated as CASGFLAGGEQFF.

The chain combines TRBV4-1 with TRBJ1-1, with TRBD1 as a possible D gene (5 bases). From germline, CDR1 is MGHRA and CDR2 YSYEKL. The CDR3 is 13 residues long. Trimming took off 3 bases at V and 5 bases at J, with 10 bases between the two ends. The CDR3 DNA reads TGCGCCAGCAGCCAGTCGGGGGAGACTGAAGCTTTCTTT. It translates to CASSQSGETEAFF.

CDR3 region: CASSPGGAELWSNQPQHF. In DNA, the CDR3 is TGTGCCAGCAGTCCCGGTGGGGCAGAACTTTGGAGCAATCAGCCCCAGCATTTT. The V and J genes are TRBV28 and TRBJ1-5, with D possibly TRBD1 on 5 matching bases. The length of the CDR3 is 18 residues. CDR1 MDHEN and CDR2 SYDVKM come from the germline V gene. V shed 5 bases and J shed 1 base, with 21 bases lying between them.

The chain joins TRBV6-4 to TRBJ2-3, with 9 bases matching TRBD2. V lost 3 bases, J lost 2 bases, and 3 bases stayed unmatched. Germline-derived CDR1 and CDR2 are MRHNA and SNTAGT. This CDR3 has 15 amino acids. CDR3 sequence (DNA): TGTGCCAGCAGTGAAGGCGGGAGGGACACAGATACGCAGTATTTT. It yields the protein CASSEGGRDTDTQYF.

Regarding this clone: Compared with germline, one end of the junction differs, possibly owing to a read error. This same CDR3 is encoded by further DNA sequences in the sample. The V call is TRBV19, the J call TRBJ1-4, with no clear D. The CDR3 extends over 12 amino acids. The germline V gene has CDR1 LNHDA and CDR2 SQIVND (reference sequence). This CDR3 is CASNRINEKLFF. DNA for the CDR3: TGCGCCAGTAACAGAATTAATGAAAAACTGTTTTTT.

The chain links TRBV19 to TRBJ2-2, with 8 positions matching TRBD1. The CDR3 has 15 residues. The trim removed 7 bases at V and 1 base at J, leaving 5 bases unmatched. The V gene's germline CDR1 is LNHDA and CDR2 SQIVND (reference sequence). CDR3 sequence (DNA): TGTGCCAGTAAGGACAGGGCTTTGAACACCGGGGAGCTGTTTTTT. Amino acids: CASKDRALNTGELFF.

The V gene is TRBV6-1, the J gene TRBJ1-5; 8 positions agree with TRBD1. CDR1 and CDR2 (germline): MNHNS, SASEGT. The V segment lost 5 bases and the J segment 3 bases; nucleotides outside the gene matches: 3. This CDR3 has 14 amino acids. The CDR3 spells CASSTDRVNQPQHF. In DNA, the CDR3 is TGTGCCAGCAGTACGGACAGGGTCAATCAGCCCCAGCATTTT.

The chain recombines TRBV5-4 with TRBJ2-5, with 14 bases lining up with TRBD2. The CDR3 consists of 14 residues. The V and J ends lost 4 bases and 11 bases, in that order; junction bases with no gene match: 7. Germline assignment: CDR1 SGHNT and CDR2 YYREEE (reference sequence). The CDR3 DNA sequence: TGTGCCAGCAGCCCCGGGACTAGCGGGAGCAAACAGTACTTC. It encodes CASSPGTSGSKQYF.

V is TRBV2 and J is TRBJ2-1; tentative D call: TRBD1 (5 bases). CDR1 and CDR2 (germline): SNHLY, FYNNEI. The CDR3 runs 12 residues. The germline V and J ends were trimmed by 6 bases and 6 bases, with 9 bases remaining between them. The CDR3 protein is CASRPGSNEQFF. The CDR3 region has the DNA TGTGCCAGCAGGCCAGGGTCCAATGAGCAGTTCTTC.

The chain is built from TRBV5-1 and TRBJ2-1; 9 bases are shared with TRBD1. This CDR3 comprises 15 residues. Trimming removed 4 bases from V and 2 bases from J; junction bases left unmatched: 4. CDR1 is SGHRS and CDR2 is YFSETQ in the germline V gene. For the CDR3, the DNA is TGCGCCAGCAGCACGGGGGACAGGGCCTACAATGAGCAGTTCTTC. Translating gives CASSTGDRAYNEQFF.